This T cell receptor (beta chain) was identified during a study of T cell repertoires in cytomegalovirus infection. This clonotype was seen repeatedly, ten times or more. Its matching antigen is unknown. Germline assignment: CDR1 SEHNR and CDR2 FQNEAQ (reference sequence). Germline trimming cut 6 bases from V and 5 bases from J; bases unmatched to any gene: 8. This CDR3 region has 14 residues. TCRdb reprocessed the reads with MiXCR, giving one entry per CDR3 protein. Of approximately 1,000,000 distinct CDR3 sequences detected, about a third appear once; the ten largest clones hold around 15%. This TCR came from a human donor in good health (CMV status not recorded). Some clones in this sample may be carry-over from other donors' samples. This rearrangement joins TRBV7-9 to TRBJ2-5, with 8 bases that match TRBD1. The source material was cultured CD8+ T cells from PBMCs, sampled from culture after CMV antigen stimulation. CDR3: CASRPTGDVETQYF. In DNA, the CDR3 is TGTGCCAGCAGACCGACAGGGGATGTGGAGACCCAGTACTTC. Full variable domain (outside the CDR3, taken from reference TRBV7-9 and TRBJ2-5): DTGVSQNPRHKITKRGQNVTFRCDPISEHNRLYWYRQTLGQGPEFLTYFQNEAQLEKSRLLSDRFSAERPKGSFSTLEIQRTEQGDSAMYLCASRPTGDVETQYFGPGTRLLVL.